These T cell receptor beta chains were read from a single sample in a study of shared clonotypes between healthy human individuals. Assay used: immunoSEQ multiplex PCR; TCRdb lists only in-frame clones, some missing. The sample has hundreds of thousands of clones, around 72% seen once; the top ten hold around 1.8%. Specimen: memory CD4+ T cells sorted from blood. The source of these receptors is a woman aged 30 to 39 in good health. Each CDR3 is given with its conserved first and last residue. The order of the fields is V gene, clone size, J gene, D gene, CDR3 DNA, CDR3 protein. A D gene is named only where the DNA matches it firmly. A row's size may be missing; if present it is once, few, many or a size class.

V: TRBV11-3; size: NA; J: TRBJ2-1; D: TRBD2; DNA: TGTGCCAGCAGCTTAGGAGCGGGAGATCACAATGAGCAGTTCTTC; CDR3: CASSLGAGDHNEQFF
V: TRBV27; size: NA; J: TRBJ1-1; D: NA; DNA: TGTGCCAGCAGTTTATCGGCGGGGTGGGGTGAAGCTTTCTTT; CDR3: CASSLSAGWGEAFF
V: TRBV28; size: NA; J: TRBJ1-2; D: NA; DNA: TGTGCCAGCAGTTTCCTGCGGACAGAAGGCTACACCTTC; CDR3: CASSFLRTEGYTF
V: TRBV7-2; size: NA; J: TRBJ1-1; D: TRBD1; DNA: TGTGCCAGCAGCCGATTCACAGGGGAGAGGAGGACTGAAGCTTTCTTT; CDR3: CASSRFTGERRTEAFF
V: TRBV10-2; size: NA; J: TRBJ1-1; D: NA; DNA: TGCGCCAGCACCCGACCTGAGGGGGGGGACCCTGAAGCTTTCTTT; CDR3: CASTRPEGGDPEAFF
V: TRBV19; size: NA; J: TRBJ2-7; D: NA; DNA: TGTGCCAGTAGTAGTACAGGGTTTACCTACGAGCAGTACTTC; CDR3: CASSSTGFTYEQYF
V: TRBV13; size: NA; J: TRBJ2-6; D: NA; DNA: TGTGCCAGCAACCTGGGAGCGCGGGCCAACGTCCTGACTTTC; CDR3: CASNLGARANVLTF
V: TRBV7-9; size: NA; J: TRBJ2-1; D: TRBD2; DNA: TGTGCCAGCAGCCCAAGGGGCGGGAGTGCTTACAATGAGCAGTTCTTC; CDR3: CASSPRGGSAYNEQFF
V: TRBV19; size: NA; J: TRBJ2-3; D: NA; DNA: TGTGCCAGTAGTACCAAATCCACAGATACGCAGTATTTT; CDR3: CASSTKSTDTQYF
V: TRBV2; size: NA; J: TRBJ2-7; D: NA; DNA: TGTGCCAGCAGGACTAGAAATACCTACGAGCAGTACTTC; CDR3: CASRTRNTYEQYF
V: TRBV18; size: NA; J: TRBJ1-1; D: NA; DNA: TGTGCCAGCTCCATGGGGGGGAAAGACACTGAAGCTTTCTTT; CDR3: CASSMGGKDTEAFF
V: TRBV5-1; size: NA; J: TRBJ2-3; D: TRBD2; DNA: TGCGCCAGCAGGCCGGGACTAGCGGGACACGGAGATACGCAGTATTTT; CDR3: CASRPGLAGHGDTQYF
V: TRBV11-1; size: few; J: TRBJ2-1; D: TRBD1; DNA: TGTGCCAGCCGTGAGGGGACAGAAATTTACAATGAGCAGTTCTTC; CDR3: CASREGTEIYNEQFF
V: TRBV5-1; size: NA; J: TRBJ1-1; D: TRBD1; DNA: TGCGCCAGCAGCGTCCGGACAGGGATGAACACTGAAGCTTTCTTT; CDR3: CASSVRTGMNTEAFF
V: TRBV5-1; size: NA; J: TRBJ2-2; D: NA; DNA: TGCGCCAGCAGCTTTGGGGGAAACACCGGGGAGCTGTTTTTT; CDR3: CASSFGGNTGELFF
V: TRBV10-2; size: NA; J: TRBJ2-3; D: TRBD2; DNA: TGCGCCAGCAGTGAGTCAAGCGGGGAGATCGCAGATACGCAGTATTTT; CDR3: CASSESSGEIADTQYF
V: TRBV28; size: NA; J: TRBJ2-3; D: NA; DNA: TGTGCCAGCAGTTTACCAGCCACAGATACGCAGTATTTT; CDR3: CASSLPATDTQYF
V: TRBV2; size: NA; J: TRBJ1-1; D: TRBD1; DNA: TGTGCCAGCCTTAGGGACAGGGCCACTGAAGCTTTCTTT; CDR3: CASLRDRATEAFF
V: TRBV11-2; size: NA; J: TRBJ1-4; D: NA; DNA: TGTGCCAGCAGCTTAGTGCCTGCAACTAATGAAAAACTGTTTTTT; CDR3: CASSLVPATNEKLFF
V: TRBV6-6; size: NA; J: TRBJ2-7; D: TRBD2; DNA: TGTGCCAGCAGTTACTCGAAGAGCGGGGTAGGGTACGAGCAGTACTTC; CDR3: CASSYSKSGVGYEQYF